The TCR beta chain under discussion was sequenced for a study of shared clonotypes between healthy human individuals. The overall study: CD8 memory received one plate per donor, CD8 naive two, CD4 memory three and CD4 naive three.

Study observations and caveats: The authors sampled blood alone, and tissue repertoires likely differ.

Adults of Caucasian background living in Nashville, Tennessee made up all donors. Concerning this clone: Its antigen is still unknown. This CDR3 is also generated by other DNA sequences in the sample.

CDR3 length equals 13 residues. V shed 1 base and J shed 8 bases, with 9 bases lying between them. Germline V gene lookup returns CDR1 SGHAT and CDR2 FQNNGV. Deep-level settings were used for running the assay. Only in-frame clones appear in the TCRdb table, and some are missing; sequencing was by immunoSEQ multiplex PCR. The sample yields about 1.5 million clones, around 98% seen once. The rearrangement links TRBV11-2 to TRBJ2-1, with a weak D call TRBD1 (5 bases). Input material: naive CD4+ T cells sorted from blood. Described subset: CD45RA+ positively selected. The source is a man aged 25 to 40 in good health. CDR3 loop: CASSLAGRDEQFF. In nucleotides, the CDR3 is TGTGCCAGCAGCTTAGCAGGGCGCGATGAGCAGTTCTTC.